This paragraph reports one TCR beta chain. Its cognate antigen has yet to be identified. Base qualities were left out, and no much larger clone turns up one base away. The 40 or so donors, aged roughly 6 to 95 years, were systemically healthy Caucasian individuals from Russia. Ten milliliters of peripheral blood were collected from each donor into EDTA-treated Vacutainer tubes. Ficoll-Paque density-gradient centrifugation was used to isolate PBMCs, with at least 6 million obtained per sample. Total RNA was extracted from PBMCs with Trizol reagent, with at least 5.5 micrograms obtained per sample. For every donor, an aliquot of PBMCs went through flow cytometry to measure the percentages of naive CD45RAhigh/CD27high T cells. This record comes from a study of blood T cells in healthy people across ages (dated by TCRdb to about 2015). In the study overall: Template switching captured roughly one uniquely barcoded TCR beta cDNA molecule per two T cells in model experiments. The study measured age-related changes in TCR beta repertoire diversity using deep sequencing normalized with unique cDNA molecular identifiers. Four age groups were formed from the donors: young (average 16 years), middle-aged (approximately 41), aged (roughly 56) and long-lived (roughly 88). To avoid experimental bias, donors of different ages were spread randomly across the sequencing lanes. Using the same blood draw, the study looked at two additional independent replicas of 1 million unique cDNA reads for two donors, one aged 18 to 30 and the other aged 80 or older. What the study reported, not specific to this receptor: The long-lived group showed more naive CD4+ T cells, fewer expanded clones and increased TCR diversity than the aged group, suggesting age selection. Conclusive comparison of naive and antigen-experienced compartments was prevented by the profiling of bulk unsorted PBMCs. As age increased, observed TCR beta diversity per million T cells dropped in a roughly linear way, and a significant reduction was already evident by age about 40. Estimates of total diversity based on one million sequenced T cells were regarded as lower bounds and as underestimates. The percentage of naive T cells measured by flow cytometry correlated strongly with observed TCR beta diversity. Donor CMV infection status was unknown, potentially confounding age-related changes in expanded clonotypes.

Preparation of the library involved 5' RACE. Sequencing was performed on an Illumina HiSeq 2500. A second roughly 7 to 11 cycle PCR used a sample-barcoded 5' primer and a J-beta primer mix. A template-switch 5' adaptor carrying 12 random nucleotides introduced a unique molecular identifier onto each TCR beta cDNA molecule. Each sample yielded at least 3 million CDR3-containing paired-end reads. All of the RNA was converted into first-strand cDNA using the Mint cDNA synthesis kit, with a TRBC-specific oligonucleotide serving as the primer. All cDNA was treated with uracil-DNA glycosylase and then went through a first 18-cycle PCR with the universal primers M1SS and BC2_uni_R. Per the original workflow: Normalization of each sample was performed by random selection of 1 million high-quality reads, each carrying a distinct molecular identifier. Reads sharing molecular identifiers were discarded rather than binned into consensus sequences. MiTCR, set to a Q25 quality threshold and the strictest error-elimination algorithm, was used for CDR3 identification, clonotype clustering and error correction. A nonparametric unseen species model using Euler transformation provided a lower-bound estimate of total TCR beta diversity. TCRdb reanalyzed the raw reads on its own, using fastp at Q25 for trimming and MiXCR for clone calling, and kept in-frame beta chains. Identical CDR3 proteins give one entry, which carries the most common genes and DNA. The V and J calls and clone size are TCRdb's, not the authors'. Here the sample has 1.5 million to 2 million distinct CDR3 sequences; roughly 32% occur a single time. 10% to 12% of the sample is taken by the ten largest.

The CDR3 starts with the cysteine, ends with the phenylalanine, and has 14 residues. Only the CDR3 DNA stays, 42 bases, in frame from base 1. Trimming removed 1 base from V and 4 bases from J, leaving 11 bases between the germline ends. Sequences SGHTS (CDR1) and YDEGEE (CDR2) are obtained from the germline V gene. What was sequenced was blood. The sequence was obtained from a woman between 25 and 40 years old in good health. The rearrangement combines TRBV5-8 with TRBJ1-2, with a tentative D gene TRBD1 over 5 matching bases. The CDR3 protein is CASSLSSGPYGYTF. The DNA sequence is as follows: TGTGCCAGCAGCTTGTCGTCAGGGCCCTATGGCTACACCTTC.